These 23 T cell receptor beta chains came from one sample sequenced in a study of a mutant IDH1 vaccine in newly diagnosed glioma. The time point here: week 11, during vaccination. Vaccinated patients received 300 ug of mutant IDH1 20-mer peptide per dose, with topical imiquimod. Profiling relied on immunoSEQ multiplex PCR, and the TCRdb table lists in-frame clones only, not all of them. The sample consists of 110,000 or so clones, roughly 90% of them appearing once. Antigens for these TCRs are unknown. This material consisted of PBMCs, taken from a glioma patient whose treatment included an IDH1 peptide vaccine. All receptors come from a woman aged 45 to 65 with glioma.

The rearrangement joins TRBV18 to TRBJ1-6; 7 nucleotides match TRBD1. Germline-derived CDR1 and CDR2 are KGHSH and LQKENI. This CDR3 has 16 amino acids. After removal of 1 base from V and 8 bases from J, the junction contained 8 bases not matched to a gene. For the CDR3, the DNA is TGTGCCAGCTCACCACGAAACCGACAGGGAGATTCACCCCTCCACTTT. Amino acids: CASSPRNRQGDSPLHF.

The chain couples TRBV10-2 to TRBJ2-2, with 8 bases aligning to TRBD2. This CDR3 comprises 16 residues. CDR1 WSHSY and CDR2 SAAADI come from the germline V gene. V trimming: 3 bases; J trimming: 6 bases; junction bases outside the gene matches: 9. CDR3 in amino acids: CASSDEDGRAPGELFF. In DNA form, the CDR3 reads TGCGCCAGCAGTGATGAAGACGGGAGGGCACCCGGGGAGCTGTTTTTT.

This clone was counted only a few times. The chain is built from TRBV28 and TRBJ2-7; 7 positions match TRBD2. Germline assignment: CDR1 MDHEN and CDR2 SYDVKM. This CDR3 region has 13 residues. J gave up 2 bases and V 5 bases, and 3 bases lay outside the gene matches. The CDR3 bases are TGTGCCAGCAGTCCTACTAGCGCCTACGAGCAGTACTTC. Amino acid sequence: CASSPTSAYEQYF.

The CDR3 DNA sequence: TGTGCCAGCAGCGTAGAGGCAGGGGTGGACGAGCAGTACTTC. Translating it yields CASSVEAGVDEQYF. This chain connects TRBV9 to TRBJ2-7; D possibly corresponds to TRBD1 (6 bases). Trimming cost V 0 bases and J 5 bases, with 12 bases left between them. This CDR3 region has 14 residues. CDR1 SGDLS and CDR2 YYNGEE come from the germline V gene. The full variable domain, completed using reference TRBV9 and TRBJ2-7, is DSGVTQTPKHLITATGQRVTLRCSPRSGDLSVYWYQQSLDQGLQFLIQYYNGEERAKGNILERFSAQQFPDLHSELNLSSLELGDSALYFCASSVEAGVDEQYFGPGTRLTVT.

This clone turned up a few times. The chain has TRBV20-1 and TRBJ2-7, with D possibly being TRBD1 (5 bases). Trimming shortened V by 6 bases and J by 6 bases, and 12 bases separated the two germline ends. The CDR3 loop spans 11 amino acids. Germline V gives CDR1 DFQATT, CDR2 SNEGSKA (reference sequence). The CDR3 is CSASDNLEQYF. CDR3 coding DNA: TGCAGTGCCTCGGACAATCTCGAGCAGTACTTC.

The chain employs TRBV7-9 and TRBJ1-6, with D possibly TRBD1 on 6 matching bases. CDR1 and CDR2 (germline): SEHNR, FQNEAQ (reference sequence). The length of the CDR3 is 16 residues. Trimming left V 1 base short and J 5 bases short, with 12 bases between. The CDR3 sequence: CASSLGAGEHNSPLHF. CDR3 in DNA: TGTGCCAGCAGCTTAGGTGCAGGGGAACATAATTCACCCCTCCACTTT.

V usage is TRBV5-1 and J usage is TRBJ2-4; 9 nucleotides match TRBD1. Trimming at V came to 4 bases and at J to 4 bases, leaving 3 bases not matched to a gene. This CDR3 has 14 residues. Germline lookup yields CDR1 SGHRS and CDR2 YFSETQ. CDR3 in amino acids: CASSVGTGKNIQYF. CDR3 in DNA: TGCGCCAGCAGCGTGGGGACAGGGAAAAACATTCAGTACTTC.

The V gene is TRBV30, the J gene TRBJ2-1; possibly TRBD2 for D (5 bases). Trimming pared 0 bases from V and 14 bases from J, leaving 11 bases between. Germline CDR1 and CDR2: GTSNPN and SVGIG (reference sequence). This CDR3 spans 11 amino acids. CDR3 DNA sequence: TGTGCCTGGAGTGTACTAGACGGGAAGTTCTTC. This sequence encodes CAWSVLDGKFF.

V usage is TRBV19 and J usage is TRBJ1-1; D may be TRBD1 (6 bases). Germline assignment: CDR1 LNHDA and CDR2 SQIVND (reference sequence). The V end lost 4 bases, the J end lost 1 base, and 10 bases lay between the germline ends. This CDR3 contains 14 residues. The CDR3 coding sequence is TGTGCCAGTAGTACCTTGACAGGGAACACTGAAGCTTTCTTT. This encodes CASSTLTGNTEAFF.

This clone appeared a few times. The rearrangement links TRBV19 to TRBJ2-3; 7 nucleotides agree with TRBD2. This CDR3 spans 15 amino acids. Germline CDR1 is LNHDA and CDR2 is SQIVND (reference sequence). V dropped 5 bases and J dropped 4; count of bases not matched to a gene: 9. The CDR3 loop is CASSPWGGVADTQYF. CDR3 in DNA: TGTGCCAGTAGTCCCTGGGGGGGAGTTGCAGATACGCAGTATTTT.

The V and J genes are TRBV11-2 and TRBJ2-4, with 8 bases fitting TRBD2. V lost 5 bases, J lost 5 bases, and 8 bases stayed unmatched. This CDR3 contains 15 residues. Per germline, CDR1 SGHAT and CDR2 FQNNGV. The CDR3 reads CASSRQRGRENIQYF. The CDR3 coding sequence is TGTGCCAGCAGCCGACAGCGGGGGCGGGAAAACATTCAGTACTTC.

This chain links TRBV2 with TRBJ2-3, with 14 bases identical to TRBD2. The CDR3 covers 14 residues. Germline V gives CDR1 SNHLY, CDR2 FYNNEI. V shed 4 bases and J 6 bases; nucleotides not matched to a gene: 0. CDR3 sequence: CASSGTSGGDTQYF. Written as DNA, the CDR3 is TGTGCCAGCAGTGGGACTAGCGGGGGGGATACGCAGTATTTT.

For the CDR3, the DNA is TGTGCCAGCAGCCAAGAAACTAGCGGGAGTGGGAGCACAGATACGCAGTATTTT. It codes for CASSQETSGSGSTDTQYF. This chain connects TRBV4-2 to TRBJ2-3, with TRBD2 matching 11 bases. Germline V gene sequence: CDR1 LGHNA, CDR2 YNFKEQ. The CDR3 sequence is 18 residues long. V shed 0 bases, J shed 0 bases, and the junction held 5 bases outside the gene matches.

This chain joins TRBV19 and TRBJ2-7; D uncertain. The V end was cut by 1 base, the J end by 6 bases, with 10 bases between. Looked up from germline, CDR1 is LNHDA and CDR2 is SQIVND (reference sequence). The CDR3 extends over 13 amino acids. The CDR3 loop reads CASSIGPHSEQYF. The CDR3, as DNA: TGTGCCAGTAGTATAGGGCCCCACTCCGAGCAGTACTTC.

V usage is TRBV27 and J usage is TRBJ2-7; 12 positions agree with TRBD2. Germline V gene sequence: CDR1 MNHEY, CDR2 SMNVEV (reference sequence). Trimming at V came to 1 base and at J to 4 bases, leaving 5 bases not matched to a gene. The CDR3 is made up of 16 amino acids. In DNA form, the CDR3 reads TGTGCCAGCAGTTTATGGCTAGCGGGAGGGGGGTACGAGCAGTACTTC. It specifies CASSLWLAGGGYEQYF.

CDR3 DNA: TGTGCCAGCAGTTACCAGGGACTAGCGGGATATGAGCAGTTCTTC. Protein product: CASSYQGLAGYEQFF. V and J are TRBV6-5 and TRBJ2-1; 13 bases map to TRBD2. Losses at the gene ends were 2 bases for V and 8 bases for J; bases not matched to a gene: 3. This CDR3 is 15 amino acids long. Germline V gives CDR1 MNHEY, CDR2 SVGAGI.

This chain joins TRBV10-3 and TRBJ1-5, with a tentative D call TRBD1 (6 bases). Germline V CDR1 and CDR2: ENHRY, SYGVKD. The V end lost 9 bases, the J end lost 7 bases, and 19 bases lay between the germline ends. There are 14 residues in the CDR3. CDR3 DNA: TGTGCCATTCAGAAGGGGGGGTTAGGGCAGCCCCAGCATTTT. Protein: CAIQKGGLGQPQHF.

The chain couples TRBV28 to TRBJ2-5; perhaps TRBD1 as D (6 bases). The CDR3 covers 13 residues. Germline CDR1 reads MDHEN; CDR2 reads SYDVKM. The V end lost 5 bases, the J end lost 2 bases, and 9 bases lay between the germline ends. CDR3 sequence: CASSQDSQETQYF. CDR3 nucleotide sequence: TGTGCCAGCAGTCAGGACAGTCAAGAGACCCAGTACTTC.

The rearrangement links TRBV30 to TRBJ2-5; D gene uncertain. Trimming removed 2 bases from V and 2 bases from J, with 6 bases in between. The CDR3 extends over 12 amino acids. Germline V gene data show CDR1 as GTSNPN and CDR2 as SVGIG (reference sequence). CDR3 protein: CAWSPAQETQYF. For the CDR3, the DNA is TGTGCCTGGAGTCCCGCACAAGAGACCCAGTACTTC.

This clone was counted a few times. V gene TRBV2 combines with J gene TRBJ1-1; perhaps TRBD1 as D (6 bases). In germline, CDR1 is SNHLY, CDR2 FYNNEI. V was trimmed by 5 bases and J by 1 base, leaving 8 bases between them. This CDR3 comprises 13 residues. The CDR3 DNA sequence: TGTGCCAGCAGTCCACAGGGGAACACTGAAGCTTTCTTT. Its translation: CASSPQGNTEAFF.

The J gene is TRBJ1-1, the V gene TRBV13, with TRBD1 as a possible D gene (6 bases). The V end lost 1 base, the J end lost 6 bases, and 12 bases lay between the germline ends. The CDR3 is made up of 14 amino acids. Looked up from germline, CDR1 is PRHDT and CDR2 is FYEKMQ (reference sequence). As DNA, the CDR3 is TGTGCCAGCAGCTTAGAGGGCAGGGGCGCTGAAGCTTTCTTT. Translation: CASSLEGRGAEAFF.

This rearrangement joins TRBV29-1 to TRBJ1-1; D might be TRBD1 (6 bases). Trimming took 4 bases from V and 5 from J, leaving 11 bases between them. Germline V gives CDR1 SQVTM, CDR2 ANQGSEA. This CDR3 spans 12 amino acids. The CDR3 DNA sequence: TGCAGCGTTGTTAAGGGGGGTACTGAAGCTTTCTTT. Translated, it gives CSVVKGGTEAFF. The entire variable domain, with the rest obtained from reference TRBV29-1 and TRBJ1-1, is as follows: SAVISQKPSRDICQRGTSLTIQCQVDSQVTMMFWYRQQPGQSLTLIATANQGSEATYESGFVIDKFPISRPNLTFSTLTVSNMSPEDSSIYLCSVVKGGTEAFFGQGTRLTVV.

The V gene is TRBV18, the J gene TRBJ2-2, with D possibly being TRBD2 (5 bases). Trimming cost V 4 bases and J 7 bases, with 16 bases left between them. Germline CDR1 and CDR2: KGHSH and LQKENI. The CDR3 is 15 amino acids. CDR3 sequence: CASSLMKDSLGELFF. The CDR3 DNA sequence: TGTGCCAGCTCACTTATGAAGGACTCCCTCGGGGAGCTGTTTTTT.